This T cell receptor beta chain comes out of a study of T-cell reconstitution after alpha-beta-depleted transplantation in children. Study conclusions and caveats: Surviving recipient cells, namely T cells and thymic progenitors, were the source of high day-60 TCRbeta diversity in some patients. Alpha-beta T cells about two months after transplant reportedly derived from several hundred expanded graft clones. It was newly produced T cells that mostly accounted for T-cell counts and diversity one year after transplant.

TCRbeta library preparation incorporated unique molecular identifiers. One entry per CDR3 protein results from TCRdb running MiXCR on the PCR reads. The table has hundreds of thousands of distinct CDR3 sequences, approximately 15% seen once; the top ten hold about 5%. Trimming took 4 bases from V and 0 from J; bases not matched to a gene: 9. Germline V CDR1 and CDR2: LGHDT, YNNKEL (reference sequence). The CDR3 has 17 residues. In regard to this clonotype: Its antigen remains unidentified.

This sample comprised PBMCs, mostly from graft donor cells, obtained 360 days after TCRalphabeta/CD19-depleted stem cell transplant. This sequence was found in a male patient aged 5 to 17 who had a stem cell transplant for acute lymphoblastic leukemia, so the T cells may come from the graft donor. The rearrangement uses TRBV3-1 and TRBJ2-7; 10 bases are a match to TRBD2. Written as DNA, the CDR3 is TGTGCCAGCAGCCGAACCCCCACTAGCGGGATCTCCTACGAGCAGTACTTC. Amino acid sequence: CASSRTPTSGISYEQYF.